Described below is a single T cell receptor beta chain sequence and its context. Its antigen remains unidentified. This entry is derived from a study of identical twins. General study findings and limits: Analyses based on zero insertions could be partly confounded by invariant MAIT and iNKT cells. Cord blood beta clonotypes present at high abundance carried fewer insertions; no such pattern appeared in memory repertoires. A cross-sectional statistical analysis, not follow-up of the same donors, supported the conclusions.

A universal primer site came from template switching; cDNA carried unique molecular identifiers. TCRdb called the 5' RACE reads again in MiXCR, with one record for every CDR3 protein. The sample has around 1.7 million distinct CDR3 sequences, about 30% seen once. This CDR3 region has 15 residues. With 4 bases removed from V and 0 bases from J, the gap between germline ends came to 13 bases. Germline lookup yields CDR1 DFQATT and CDR2 SNEGSKA (reference sequence). This receptor was taken from a newborn girl in good health. Sequenced sample: cord blood. The rearrangement joins TRBV20-1 to TRBJ2-1; D gene ambiguous. The CDR3 protein is CSAKVPRVSYNEQFF. The CDR3 nucleotides are TGCAGTGCTAAAGTCCCTCGAGTCTCCTACAATGAGCAGTTCTTC.